The clone carrying this TCR beta chain was detected a few times. The entry originates in a study of blood T cells in healthy people across ages. This CDR3 spans 16 amino acids. Germline CDR1 reads KGHDR; CDR2 reads SFDVKD. J gave up 2 bases and V 1 base, and 5 bases lay outside the gene matches. A second roughly 7 to 11 cycle PCR used barcoded and J-beta primers. TCRdb recomputed calls from the 5' RACE reads with MiXCR, one row per CDR3 protein. This sample has approximately 800,000 distinct CDR3 sequences, with about 26% found just once. These sequences were also reported in another study, on T cells of mothers and their children.

This chain uses TRBV24-1 with TRBJ1-2; 8 positions agree with TRBD1. The receptor comes from a boy younger than 18 in good health. The specimen sequenced was blood. CDR3 bases: TGTGCCACCAGTGATTTCCGACAGGGGTTGAACTATGGCTACACCTTC. It specifies CATSDFRQGLNYGYTF.